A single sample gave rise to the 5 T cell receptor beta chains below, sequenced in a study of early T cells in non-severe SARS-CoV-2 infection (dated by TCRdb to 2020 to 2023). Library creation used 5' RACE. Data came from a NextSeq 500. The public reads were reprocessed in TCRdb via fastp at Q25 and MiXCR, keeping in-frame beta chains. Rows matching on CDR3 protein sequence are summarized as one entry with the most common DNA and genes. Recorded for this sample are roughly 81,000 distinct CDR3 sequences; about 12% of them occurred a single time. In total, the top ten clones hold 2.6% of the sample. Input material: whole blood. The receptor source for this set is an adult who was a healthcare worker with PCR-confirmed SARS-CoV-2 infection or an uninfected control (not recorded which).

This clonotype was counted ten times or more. CDR3 in amino acids: CAWVTPGQGADGANVLTF. The DNA of the CDR3 is TGTGCCTGGGTAACCCCGGGACAGGGGGCTGATGGGGCCAACGTCCTGACTTTC. The V call is TRBV30, the J call TRBJ2-6, with TRBD1 identical over 12 bases. The CDR3 has 18 amino acids. Germline V lookup: CDR1 GTSNPN, CDR2 SVGIG (reference sequence). With V trimmed by 5 bases and J by 3 bases, 11 bases remained unmatched.

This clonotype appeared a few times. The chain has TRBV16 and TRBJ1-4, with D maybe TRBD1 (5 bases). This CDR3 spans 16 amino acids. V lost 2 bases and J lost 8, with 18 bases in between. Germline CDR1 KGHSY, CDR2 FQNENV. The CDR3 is CASSQRGPSGREKLFF. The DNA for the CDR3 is TGTGCCAGCAGCCAACGGGGCCCATCCGGGCGGGAAAAACTGTTTTTT.

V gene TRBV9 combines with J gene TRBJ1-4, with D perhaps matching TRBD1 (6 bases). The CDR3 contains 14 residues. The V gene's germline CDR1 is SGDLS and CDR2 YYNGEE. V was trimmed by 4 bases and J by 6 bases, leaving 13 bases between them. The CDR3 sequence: CASSPSDRDEKLFF. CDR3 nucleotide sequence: TGTGCCAGCAGCCCGTCGGACAGAGATGAAAAACTGTTTTTT.

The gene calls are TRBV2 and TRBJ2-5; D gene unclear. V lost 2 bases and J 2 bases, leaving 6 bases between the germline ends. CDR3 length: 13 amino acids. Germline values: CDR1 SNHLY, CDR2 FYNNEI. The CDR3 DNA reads TGTGCCAGCAGTGAAAGGCTACAAGAGACCCAGTACTTC. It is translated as CASSERLQETQYF.

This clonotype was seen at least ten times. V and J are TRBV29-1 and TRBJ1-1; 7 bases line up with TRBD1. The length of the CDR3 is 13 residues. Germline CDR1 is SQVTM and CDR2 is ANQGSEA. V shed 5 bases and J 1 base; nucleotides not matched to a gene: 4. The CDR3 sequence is CSVHRDRNTEAFF. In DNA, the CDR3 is TGCAGCGTTCATCGGGACAGGAACACTGAAGCTTTCTTT.